This note documents a single TCR beta chain sequence. Its antigen is not identified. These data originate in a study of OX40 agonist ivuxolimab in advanced cancers. Whole-study context: It was ivuxolimab, an agonistic anti-OX40 (CD134) antibody, that patients were treated with. Each patient was given ivuxolimab into a vein every 2 weeks, at 0.01 to 10 mg/kg.

This CDR3 is built from 14 residues. Germline V gene sequence: CDR1 SGDLS, CDR2 YYNGEE. With 1 base removed from V and 0 bases from J, the gap between germline ends came to 7 bases. Overall study findings and caveats: Partly responding patients at 0.1-3.0 mg/kg showed some of the smallest clonal expansion.

Assay: immunoSEQ multiplex PCR; the TCRdb copy retains only in-frame clones and omits some. This sample has roughly 80,000 clones, with 90% found just once. Blood samples were obtained at baseline, cycle 4 day 1, and cycle 7 day 1. The chain recombines TRBV9 with TRBJ1-1; D is unresolved. This receptor was obtained from an adult with an advanced solid tumor such as melanoma, head and neck, liver or kidney cancer. The source material was CD4+ or CD8+ T cells sorted from blood, sampled in a trial of the OX40 agonist ivuxolimab. The CDR3 nucleotides are TGTGCCAGCAGCGTATCCCCCGTGAACACTGAAGCTTTCTTT. Translation: CASSVSPVNTEAFF. The whole variable domain, remainder taken from reference TRBV9 and TRBJ1-1, is DSGVTQTPKHLITATGQRVTLRCSPRSGDLSVYWYQQSLDQGLQFLIQYYNGEERAKGNILERFSAQQFPDLHSELNLSSLELGDSALYFCASSVSPVNTEAFFGQGTRLTVV.